The 10 T cell receptor beta chains below all came from one sample that was sequenced in a study of esophageal squamous cell carcinoma under preoperative chemotherapy. As for time point: after preoperative PTX-NDP chemotherapy. TCRdb reprocessed the PCR reads via MiXCR and lists one record per CDR3 protein. Of roughly 30,000 distinct CDR3 sequences listed, 40% to 60% are singletons. Collection took place from a patient given preoperative chemotherapy. The receptors were gathered from a human donor with esophageal squamous cell carcinoma. The donor label of this sample is uncertain.

This clonotype was detected a few times. The chain combines TRBV7-2 with TRBJ2-1; 7 bases agree with TRBD2. CDR3 length: 14 residues. The germline CDR1 and CDR2 sequences are SGHTA and FQGNSA. After removal of 5 bases from V and 2 bases from J, the junction contained 3 bases not matched to a gene. DNA for the CDR3: TGTGCCAGCAGCCTGGGACTAACCTACAATGAGCAGTTCTTC. Translation: CASSLGLTYNEQFF.

The chain couples TRBV12-3 or TRBV12-4 to TRBJ2-4, with 8 bases matching TRBD2. The CDR3 totals 17 residues. V was pared by 2 bases and J by 0 bases, with 6 bases of the junction left unmatched. The chain's CDR3 is CASSLLAGRIAKNIQYF. CDR3 coding DNA: TGTGCCAGCAGTTTACTAGCGGGTCGTATAGCCAAAAACATTCAGTACTTC.

This clonotype has just a few counts. The V and J genes are TRBV25-1 and TRBJ2-3; D remains ambiguous. CDR3 size: 15 residues. V gave up 4 bases and J gave up 1 base, with 12 bases separating them. Germline assignment: CDR1 MGHDK and CDR2 SYGVNS. The CDR3: CASSGVGAGTDTQYF. The CDR3 DNA is TGTGCCAGCAGTGGGGTCGGTGCAGGCACAGATACGCAGTATTTT.

On this clonotype itself: An end of the junction differs from the germline gene, which may be a read error. The chain has TRBV7-8 and TRBJ2-2, with 7 bases lining up with TRBD1. Germline loops: CDR1 SGHVS, CDR2 FQNEAQ. The length of the CDR3 is 16 residues. The DNA of the CDR3 is TGTGCCAGCAGCCGCCTAGAGGGGGCAAACACAGATGAGCTGTATTTT. Translating it yields CASSRLEGANTDELYF.

The V gene is TRBV12-3 or TRBV12-4, the J gene TRBJ2-5, with TRBD1 identical over 8 bases. This CDR3 has 12 amino acids. V was pared by 6 bases and J by 11 bases, with 8 bases of the junction left unmatched. The CDR3 DNA is TGTGCCAGCAGCATGACAGGGGTAGAGCAGTACTTC. Translated, it gives CASSMTGVEQYF.

The chain uses TRBV11-3 and TRBJ2-3; perhaps D is TRBD1 or TRBD2 (7 bases each). Trimming left V 7 bases short and J 4 bases short, with 15 bases between. In germline, CDR1 is SGHNT, CDR2 YENEEA. The CDR3 loop spans 14 amino acids. The CDR3: CASNQGGTPDTQYF. CDR3 DNA: TGTGCCAGCAACCAGGGGGGGACCCCAGATACGCAGTATTTT.

This clonotype was picked up a small number of times. The rearrangement links TRBV6-1 to TRBJ2-5, with TRBD2 matching 10 bases. CDR1 and CDR2 from the germline V gene are MNHNS and SASEGT. This CDR3 is built from 15 residues. Losses at the gene ends were 5 bases for V and 2 bases for J; bases not matched to a gene: 5. The CDR3 DNA reads TGTGCCAGCAGTATATCAGCGGGAGGGCAAGAGACCCAGTACTTC. Its translation is CASSISAGGQETQYF.

The gene calls are TRBV7-8 and TRBJ2-3; D may be TRBD1 (6 bases). The J call may be mistaken, given a closer DNA end match to TRBJ2-7. Germline-derived CDR1 and CDR2 are SGHVS and FQNEAQ. CDR3 size: 15 residues. The CDR3 bases are TGTGCCAGCAGCTTGGGGGTGGGGGCCACAGATACGCAGTACTTC. As protein: CASSLGVGATDTQYF.

About this clonotype: One end of the junction varies from germline; a read error may be responsible. The V and J genes are TRBV7-2 and TRBJ2-3; possibly TRBD2 for D (6 bases). CDR1 is SGHTA, CDR2 FQGNSA, per germline. CDR3 size: 15 residues. Here the CDR3 DNA reads TGTGGCAGCGTCCCGGGGGTGTGGGCCAAGGACATGCAGTACTTT. Its protein is CGSVPGVWAKDMQYF.

As to this clonotype: At one end, the junction sequence differs from germline, possibly due to a read error. The CDR3 reads CASSLGAGTLRTGEQFF. For the CDR3, the DNA is TGTGCCAGCAGCTTGGGCGCCGGGACTCTAAGAACCGGGGAGCAGTTTTTT. The V gene is TRBV7-2, the J gene TRBJ2-2; tentative D call: TRBD2 (6 bases). The CDR3 length is 17 residues. CDR1 and CDR2 from the germline V gene are SGHTA and FQGNSA.